Listed below are T cell receptor beta chains from one sample, sequenced in a study of cytomegalovirus exposure and HLA in healthy donors. Some clones are missing from TCRdb's copy, which holds only in-frame ones; the method was immunoSEQ multiplex PCR. The table shows 150,000 to 180,000 clones, with 65% to 80% occurring only once. Specimen: PBMCs. The receptors shown here come from a young man in good health and CMV-seronegative. The CDR3 runs from the conserved cysteine through the conserved F or W. A D gene is named only where the DNA matches it firmly. A row's size may be missing; if present it is once, few, many or a size class.

V,J,size,D,CDR3,DNA
TRBV29-1,TRBJ1-1,few,-,CSPSVPTSTEAFF,TGCAGCCCTTCGGTCCCGACTAGCACTGAAGCTTTCTTT
TRBV5-6,TRBJ1-6,few,-,CASSLGHSYNSPLHF,TGTGCCAGCAGCTTGGGTCACTCCTATAATTCACCCCTCCACTTT
TRBV10-3,TRBJ2-2,few,TRBD1,CAISEPEWQGAIGELFF,TGTGCCATCAGTGAGCCGGAGTGGCAGGGGGCAATCGGGGAGCTGTTTTTT
TRBV27,TRBJ1-4,-,-,CASSSRGTTNEKLFF,TGTGCCAGCAGTTCACGGGGAACTACTAATGAAAAACTGTTTTTT
TRBV19,TRBJ2-1,-,-,CASRGQGSHNEQFF,TGTGCCAGTAGGGGGCAGGGTTCCCACAATGAGCAGTTCTTC
TRBV27,TRBJ1-5,-,TRBD1,CASSLWGRGQQPQHF,TGTGCCAGCAGTTTATGGGGCAGGGGGCAGCAGCCCCAGCATTTT
TRBV2,TRBJ1-5,-,-,CASSIRTAYSNQPQHF,TGTGCCAGCAGCATCAGGACAGCTTATAGCAATCAGCCCCAGCATTTT
TRBV21-1,TRBJ2-1,-,-,CASRLAGKNEQFF,TGTGCCAGCAGACTAGCGGGGAAAAATGAGCAGTTCTTC
TRBV30,TRBJ2-2,-,-,CACHRDTGELFF,TGTGCCTGCCACCGGGACACCGGGGAGCTGTTTTTT
TRBV27,TRBJ1-2,-,TRBD1,CASSLGQGDGYTF,TGTGCCAGCAGTTTAGGACAGGGGGATGGCTACACCTTC
TRBV7-2,TRBJ2-2,-,-,CASSFGGHANTGELFF,TGTGCCAGCAGCTTCGGGGGGCACGCGAACACCGGGGAGCTGTTTTTT
TRBV2,TRBJ2-2,few,-,CATDLDANTGELFF,TGTGCCACCGACTTAGACGCGAACACCGGGGAGCTGTTTTTT
TRBV7-9,TRBJ2-1,-,TRBD1,CASSFIYDRAAEQFF,TGTGCCAGCAGCTTTATTTACGACAGGGCCGCTGAGCAGTTCTTC
TRBV5-1,TRBJ1-1,-,-,CASRSDSNTEAFF,TGCGCCAGCAGGTCGGACAGTAACACTGAAGCTTTCTTT
TRBV14,TRBJ1-1,-,TRBD1,CASSQDITGGSEAFF,TGTGCCAGCAGCCAAGACATCACAGGGGGCTCTGAAGCTTTCTTT
TRBV5-4,TRBJ1-1,-,-,CASNSNIGVSGIPEAFF,TGTGCCAGCAATTCTAATATTGGGGTTTCAGGGATCCCTGAAGCTTTCTTT
TRBV27,TRBJ1-1,few,-,CASGSTGTEAFF,TGTGCCAGCGGGTCAACAGGAACTGAAGCTTTCTTT
TRBV18,TRBJ2-1,-,TRBD2,CASSPTFGSGTSAADEQFF,TGTGCCAGCTCACCGACTTTTGGTTCCGGGACTAGCGCCGCAGATGAGCAGTTCTTC
TRBV13,TRBJ1-5,-,TRBD1,CASSPGGPSNQPQHF,TGTGCCAGCAGCCCAGGGGGCCCTAGCAATCAGCCCCAGCATTTT
TRBV7-9,TRBJ1-2,-,TRBD1,CASSEGTGVINYGYTF,TGTGCCAGCAGCGAAGGGACAGGGGTAATTAACTATGGCTACACCTTC
TRBV7-3,TRBJ2-1,few,TRBD1,CASSSPDRGPHTTYNEQFF,TGTGCCAGCAGCTCCCCGGACAGGGGGCCCCATACCACTTACAATGAGCAGTTCTTC
TRBV6-5,TRBJ2-5,-,-,CASSYSSSPTQYF,TGTGCCAGCAGTTACTCAAGTAGCCCGACCCAGTACTTC